This T cell receptor beta chain was profiled in a study of PD-1 blockade in classical Hodgkin lymphoma (dated by TCRdb to about 2020). Study-level background: Nivolumab dosing was 3 mg/kg intravenously every 2 weeks, continuing until either disease progression or unacceptable toxicity. To define a peripheral blood immune signature of response to PD-1 blockade in classical Hodgkin lymphoma, the study combined TCR beta sequencing with CyTOF. On the study overall, not on this receptor specifically: Lower diversity was observed in patients in whom nivolumab was started less than 1 year after ASCT, and these patients were excluded from later analyses so that confounding by immune reconstitution would be avoided. Among trial patients, those achieving complete response had baseline diversity similar to that of newly diagnosed patients, while diversity was significantly lower in partial responders and progressors. The study covered only a single clinical trial cohort, and the causes of the repertoire differences, possibly disease activity or prior therapy, were still not defined. By C4D1, a significant rise was seen in CD4+ TCR diversity but not in CD8+ TCR diversity (p=0.0027 vs p=0.16), and the rise was most apparent among complete responders (p=0.02). Baseline TCR diversity was reported to be lower in newly diagnosed patients than in healthy donors and to be lower still in relapsed/refractory patients.

The germline V gene yields MGHRA for CDR1 and YSYEKL for CDR2. Relative to germline, V is 1 base shorter and J is 3 bases shorter, with 6 bases between their ends. From cysteine to phenylalanine, the CDR3 is 13 amino acids long. Just CDR3 DNA is preserved here, 39 bases in frame from base 1. Genomic DNA was isolated using the Qiagen DNeasy kit from unsorted PBMCs as well as from negatively selected CD4+ and CD8+ fractions. TCR beta CDR3 regions were subjected to amplification by immunoSEQ multiplex PCR with primers that anneal to V and J segments. A synthetic immune receptor repertoire was used to minimize amplification bias, and remaining bias was computationally removed after sequencing. Under the source paper's analysis protocol: Repertoire diversity was quantified as the Shannon entropy index using custom Python scripts. Unsorted, CD4+ and CD8+ repertoires were analyzed separately, except for combined analyses in which CD4+ and CD8+ sequences were merged in silico. Clonal expansion was defined as a frequency increase of at least 2-fold after treatment compared with C1D1, and clones undetected at baseline were assigned a pseudocount of 0.5. Clones with 0 or 1 copy at C1D1 were defined as singleton clones, while clones with 2 or more copies were defined as non-singleton clones. Clones expanded in unsorted samples were assigned a CD4+, CD8+ or unknown annotation through matching of protein sequences in sorted samples from the same patient. Wilcoxon tests on paired samples were used to test diversity changes from C1D1 to C4D1. TCRdb's version of the immuneACCESS table is confined to in-frame rearrangements and falls short of the full clone set. An unresolved V gene accounts for under half of the shortfall where checked; the remainder is of unknown origin. V, J and clone size reflect that table, while D and trimming were determined from the DNA. This sample holds over 15,000 clones; approximately 76% were observed only once. The ten largest clonotypes hold around two fifths of the sample.

Concerning this clone itself: Its antigen is not yet known. There are no base qualities to consult, and no much larger clone falls within one base.

This sample's time point label indicates: cycle 4 day 1 (C4D1), after five to seven weeks of nivolumab. Every trial patient had relapsed after autologous stem cell transplantation, and cohorts A, B and C differed in prior brentuximab vedotin exposure. The trial cohort was composed of over 50 patients with relapsed/refractory classical Hodgkin lymphoma, for whom complete response, partial response or progressive disease was recorded as best overall response. Single-agent nivolumab was administered to trial patients in the multi-cohort phase II CheckMate 205 trial. An independent review committee assessed best overall response using the 2007 International Working Group response criteria. Trial PBMCs were obtained immediately prior to nivolumab initiation (C1D1) and on therapy at cycle 2 day 1 and cycle 4 day 1. Peripheral blood was collected in 8 mL Vacutainer Cell Preparation Tubes, from which PBMCs were isolated by centrifugation and then cryopreserved.

This TCR came from a human donor with classical Hodgkin lymphoma. Sequencing was performed on peripheral blood mononuclear cells (PBMCs), taken before the fourth cycle of nivolumab. The receptor chain draws on TRBV4-1 and TRBJ2-5; the D gene identity is not certain. The encoded CDR3 is CASSQGQKETQYF. The DNA reads as follows: TGCGCCAGCAGCCAAGGTCAAAAAGAGACCCAGTACTTC.